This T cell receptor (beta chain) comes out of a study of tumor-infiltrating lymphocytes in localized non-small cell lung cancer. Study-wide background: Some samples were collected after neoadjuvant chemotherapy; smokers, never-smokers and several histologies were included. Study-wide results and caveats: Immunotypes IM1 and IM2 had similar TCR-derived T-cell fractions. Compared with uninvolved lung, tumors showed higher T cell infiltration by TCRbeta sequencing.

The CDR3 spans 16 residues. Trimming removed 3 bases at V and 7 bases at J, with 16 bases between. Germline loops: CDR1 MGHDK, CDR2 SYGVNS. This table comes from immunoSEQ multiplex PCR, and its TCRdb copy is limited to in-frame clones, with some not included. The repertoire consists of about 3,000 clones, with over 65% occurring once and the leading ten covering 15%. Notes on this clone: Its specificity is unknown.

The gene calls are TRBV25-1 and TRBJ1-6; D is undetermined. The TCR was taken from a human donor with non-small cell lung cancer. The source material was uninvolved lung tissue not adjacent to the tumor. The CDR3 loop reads CASSDLLAGENSPLHF. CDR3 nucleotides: TGTGCCAGCAGTGATCTCCTTGCTGGGGAGAATTCACCCCTCCACTTT.